This entry lists 2 T cell receptor beta chains sequenced from one sample in a study of blood T cell repertoires in COVID-19. Assay used: immunoSEQ multiplex PCR; TCRdb lists only in-frame clones, some missing. The data show 150,000 to 200,000 clones, approximately 80% seen once. Input material: PBMCs or T cells enriched from blood (not recorded which). These receptors were obtained from a woman aged 55-69 years who had recovered from COVID-19.

This chain connects TRBV11-2 to TRBJ1-6; TRBD1 aligns across 10 bases. The CDR3 length is 14 residues. The V gene's germline CDR1 is SGHAT and CDR2 FQNNGV. Trimming cost V 6 bases and J 17 bases; bases outside gene matches: 13. CDR3 nucleotides: TGTGCCAGCAGGCAGACAGGGGGCTGGGGGGTCTTCCACTTT. This translates into CASRQTGGWGVFHF.

The gene calls are TRBV7-9 and TRBJ2-1; TRBD2 agrees at 7 bases. The V gene end was trimmed by 6 bases and the J gene end by 8 bases; junction bases not matched to a gene: 16. Germline V gene sequence: CDR1 SEHNR, CDR2 FQNEAQ (reference sequence). This CDR3 has 16 amino acids. Written as DNA, the CDR3 is TGTGCCAGCAGTTCTAGGTCGTGGGGGGGTCTCGATGAGCAGTTCTTC. Translated, it gives CASSSRSWGGLDEQFF.